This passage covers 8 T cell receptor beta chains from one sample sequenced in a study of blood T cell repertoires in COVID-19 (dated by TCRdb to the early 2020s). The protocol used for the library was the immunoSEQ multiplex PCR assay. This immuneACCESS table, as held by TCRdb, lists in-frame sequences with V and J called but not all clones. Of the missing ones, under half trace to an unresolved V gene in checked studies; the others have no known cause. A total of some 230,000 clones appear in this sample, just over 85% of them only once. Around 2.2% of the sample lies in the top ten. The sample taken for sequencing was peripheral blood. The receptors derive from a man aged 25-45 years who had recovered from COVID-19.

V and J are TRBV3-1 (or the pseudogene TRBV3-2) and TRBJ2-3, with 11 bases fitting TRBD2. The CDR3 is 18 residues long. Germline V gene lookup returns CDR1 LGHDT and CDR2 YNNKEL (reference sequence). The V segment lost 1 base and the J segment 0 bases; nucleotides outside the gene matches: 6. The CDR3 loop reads CASSQVLAGGRSTDTQYF. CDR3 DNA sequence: TGTGCCAGCAGCCAAGTCCTAGCGGGGGGTCGTAGCACAGATACGCAGTATTTT.

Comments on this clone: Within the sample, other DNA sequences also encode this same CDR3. This CDR3 reads CASSYSRGSYEQYF. CDR3 coding DNA: TGTGCCAGCAGTTACTCGAGAGGGTCCTACGAGCAGTACTTC. This chain connects TRBV6-5 to TRBJ2-7; weak D call: TRBD2 (5 bases). The CDR3 sequence is 14 residues long. The germline V and J ends were trimmed by 0 bases and 1 base, with 7 bases remaining between them. The V gene's germline CDR1 is MNHEY and CDR2 SVGAGI.

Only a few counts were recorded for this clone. CDR3 amino acids: CASSYQGDSEQYF. In DNA, the CDR3 is TGTGCCAGTAGTTATCAGGGCGATTCCGAGCAGTACTTC. This chain joins TRBV19 and TRBJ2-7; TRBD1 is a possible D gene (5 bases). The germline V gene encodes CDR1 LNHDA and CDR2 SQIVND (reference sequence). This CDR3 is 13 amino acids long. Trimming stripped 5 bases from V and 6 bases from J, with 14 bases between.

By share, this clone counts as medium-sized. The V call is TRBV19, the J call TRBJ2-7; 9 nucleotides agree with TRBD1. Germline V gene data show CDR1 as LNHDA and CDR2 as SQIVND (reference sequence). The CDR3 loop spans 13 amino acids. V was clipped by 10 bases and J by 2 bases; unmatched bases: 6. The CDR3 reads CATTGTGTYEQYF. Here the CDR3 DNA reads TGTGCCACAACCGGGACAGGGACCTACGAGCAGTACTTC.

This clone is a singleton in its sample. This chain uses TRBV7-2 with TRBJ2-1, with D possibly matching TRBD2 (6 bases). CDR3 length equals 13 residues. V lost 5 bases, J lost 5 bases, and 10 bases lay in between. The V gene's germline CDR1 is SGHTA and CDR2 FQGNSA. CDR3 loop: CASSPWTNNEQFF. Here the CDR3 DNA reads TGTGCCAGCAGCCCCTGGACTAACAATGAGCAGTTCTTC.

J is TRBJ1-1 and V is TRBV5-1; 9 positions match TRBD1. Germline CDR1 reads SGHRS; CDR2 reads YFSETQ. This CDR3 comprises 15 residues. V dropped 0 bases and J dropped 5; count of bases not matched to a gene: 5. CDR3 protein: CASSLEGQGGTEAFF. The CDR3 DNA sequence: TGCGCCAGCAGCTTGGAGGGACAGGGAGGGACTGAAGCTTTCTTT.

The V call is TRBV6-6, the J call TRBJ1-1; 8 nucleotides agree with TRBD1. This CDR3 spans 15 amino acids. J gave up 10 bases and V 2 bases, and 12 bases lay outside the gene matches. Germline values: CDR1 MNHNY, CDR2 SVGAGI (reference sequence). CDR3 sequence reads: CASSYPGQGSRGAFF. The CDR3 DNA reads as TGTGCCAGCAGTTACCCCGGACAGGGCAGTCGTGGAGCTTTCTTT.

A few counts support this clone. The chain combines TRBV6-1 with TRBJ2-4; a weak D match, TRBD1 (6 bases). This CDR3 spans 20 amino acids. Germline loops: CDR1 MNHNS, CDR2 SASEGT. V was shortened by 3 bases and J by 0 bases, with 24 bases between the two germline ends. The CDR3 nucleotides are TGTGCCAGCAGTGATTTAGGACAGCCCAACACCTTCCTAGCCAAAAACATTCAGTACTTC. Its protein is CASSDLGQPNTFLAKNIQYF.